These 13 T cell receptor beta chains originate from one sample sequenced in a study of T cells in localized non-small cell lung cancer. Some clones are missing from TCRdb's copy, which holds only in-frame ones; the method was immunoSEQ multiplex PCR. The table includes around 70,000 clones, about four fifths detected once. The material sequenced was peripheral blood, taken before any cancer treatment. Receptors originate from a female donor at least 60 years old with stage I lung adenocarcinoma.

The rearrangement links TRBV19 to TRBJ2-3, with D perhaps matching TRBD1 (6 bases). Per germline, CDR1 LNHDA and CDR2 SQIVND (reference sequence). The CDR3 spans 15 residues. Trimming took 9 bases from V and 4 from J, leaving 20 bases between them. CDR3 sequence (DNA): TGTGCCAGCAGAAACAGGGTAGGGATCTCAGATACGCAGTATTTT. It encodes CASRNRVGISDTQYF.

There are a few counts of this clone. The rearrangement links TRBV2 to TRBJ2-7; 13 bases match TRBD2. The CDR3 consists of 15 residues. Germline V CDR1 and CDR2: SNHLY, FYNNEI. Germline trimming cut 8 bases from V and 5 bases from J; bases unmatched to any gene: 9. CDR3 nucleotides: TGTGCCAGCCGGACTAGCGGGAGCCGTCTGAACGAGCAGTACTTC. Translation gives CASRTSGSRLNEQYF. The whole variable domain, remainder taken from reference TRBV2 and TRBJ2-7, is EPEVTQTPSHQVTQMGQEVILRCVPISNHLYFYWYRQILGQKVEFLVSFYNNEISEKSEIFDDQFSVERPDGSNFTLKIRSTKLEDSAMYFCASRTSGSRLNEQYFGPGTRLTVT.

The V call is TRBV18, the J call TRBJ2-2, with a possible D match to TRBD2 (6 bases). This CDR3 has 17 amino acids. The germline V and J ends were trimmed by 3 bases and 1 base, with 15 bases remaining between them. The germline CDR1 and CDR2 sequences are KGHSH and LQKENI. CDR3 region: CASSPPGGVWNTGELFF. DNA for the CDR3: TGTGCCAGCTCACCTCCCGGCGGGGTTTGGAACACCGGGGAGCTGTTTTTT.

The DNA of the CDR3 is TGTGCCAGCATTAGGGGGACAGGGGGCTCCTATGGCTACACCTTC. It encodes CASIRGTGGSYGYTF. The chain uses TRBV28 and TRBJ1-2, with 12 bases identical to TRBD1. The J segment lost 4 bases and the V segment lost 7 bases, leaving 7 bases of the junction unmatched. Per germline, CDR1 MDHEN and CDR2 SYDVKM. The CDR3 is 15 residues long.

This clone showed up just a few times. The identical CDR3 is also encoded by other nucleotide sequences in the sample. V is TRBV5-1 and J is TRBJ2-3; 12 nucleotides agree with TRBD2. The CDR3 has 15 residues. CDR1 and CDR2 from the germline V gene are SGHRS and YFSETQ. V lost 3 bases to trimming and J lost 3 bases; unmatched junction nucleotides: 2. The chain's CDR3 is CASSSLAGGTDTQYF. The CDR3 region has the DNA TGCGCCAGCAGCTCTCTAGCGGGAGGGACAGATACGCAGTATTTT.

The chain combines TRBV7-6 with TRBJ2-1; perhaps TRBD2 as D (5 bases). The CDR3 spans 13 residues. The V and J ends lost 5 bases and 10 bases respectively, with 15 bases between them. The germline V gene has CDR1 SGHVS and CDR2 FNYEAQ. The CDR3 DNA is TGTGCCAGCAGCCCCGGACTGAAAGACGAGCAGTTCTTC. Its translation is CASSPGLKDEQFF.

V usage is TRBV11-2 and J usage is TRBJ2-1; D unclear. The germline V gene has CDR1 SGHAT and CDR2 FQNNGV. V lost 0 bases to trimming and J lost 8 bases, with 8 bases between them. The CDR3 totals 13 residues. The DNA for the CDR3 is TGTGCCAGCAGCTTAGATTGGGGTCATGAGCAGTTCTTC. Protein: CASSLDWGHEQFF.

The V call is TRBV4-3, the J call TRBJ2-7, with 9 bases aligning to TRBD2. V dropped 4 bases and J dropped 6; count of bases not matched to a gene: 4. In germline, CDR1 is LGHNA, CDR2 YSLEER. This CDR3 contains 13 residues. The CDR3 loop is CASSRLAGVEQYF. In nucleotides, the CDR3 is TGCGCCAGCAGCCGTTTAGCGGGAGTCGAGCAGTACTTC.

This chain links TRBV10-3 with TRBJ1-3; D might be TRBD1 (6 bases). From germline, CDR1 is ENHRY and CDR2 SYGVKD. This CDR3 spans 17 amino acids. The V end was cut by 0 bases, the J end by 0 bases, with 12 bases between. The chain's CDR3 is CAISESMTGFSGNTIYF. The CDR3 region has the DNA TGTGCCATCAGTGAGTCGATGACAGGCTTCTCTGGAAACACCATATATTTT.

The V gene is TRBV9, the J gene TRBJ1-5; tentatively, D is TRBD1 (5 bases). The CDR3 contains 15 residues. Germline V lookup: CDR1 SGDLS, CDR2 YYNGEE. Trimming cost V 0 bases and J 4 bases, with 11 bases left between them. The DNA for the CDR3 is TGTGCCAGCAGCGTAGGGGACGGTATAAATCAGCCCCAGCATTTT. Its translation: CASSVGDGINQPQHF.

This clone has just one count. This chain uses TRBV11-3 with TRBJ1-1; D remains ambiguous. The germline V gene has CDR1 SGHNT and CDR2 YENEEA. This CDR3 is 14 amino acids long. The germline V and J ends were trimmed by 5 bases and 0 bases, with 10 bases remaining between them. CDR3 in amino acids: CASSATRLNTEAFF. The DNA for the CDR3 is TGTGCCAGCAGCGCAACCAGGTTGAACACTGAAGCTTTCTTT.

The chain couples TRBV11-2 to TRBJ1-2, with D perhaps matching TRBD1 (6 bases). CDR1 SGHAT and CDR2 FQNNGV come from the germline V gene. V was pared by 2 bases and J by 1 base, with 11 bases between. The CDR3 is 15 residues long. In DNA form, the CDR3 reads TGTGCCAGCAGCTTATCAGGGGCGGGTAACTATGGCTACACCTTC. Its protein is CASSLSGAGNYGYTF.

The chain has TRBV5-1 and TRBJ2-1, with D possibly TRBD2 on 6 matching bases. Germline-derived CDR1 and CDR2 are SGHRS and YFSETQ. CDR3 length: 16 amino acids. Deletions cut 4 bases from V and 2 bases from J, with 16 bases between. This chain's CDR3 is CASSISGVIPYNEQFF. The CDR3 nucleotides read TGCGCCAGCAGCATTAGCGGAGTGATACCCTACAATGAGCAGTTCTTC.